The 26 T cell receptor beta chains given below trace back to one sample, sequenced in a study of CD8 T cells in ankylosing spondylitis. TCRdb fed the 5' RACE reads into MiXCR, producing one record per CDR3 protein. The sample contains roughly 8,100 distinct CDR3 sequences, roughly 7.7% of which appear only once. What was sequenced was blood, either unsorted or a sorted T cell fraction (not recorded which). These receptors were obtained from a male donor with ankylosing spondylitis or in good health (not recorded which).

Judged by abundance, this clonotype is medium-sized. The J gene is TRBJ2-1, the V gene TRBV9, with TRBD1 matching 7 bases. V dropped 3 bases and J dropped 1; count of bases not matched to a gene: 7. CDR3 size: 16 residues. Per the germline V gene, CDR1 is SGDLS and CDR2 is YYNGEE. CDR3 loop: CASSGNTGVSYNEQFF. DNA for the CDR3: TGTGCCAGCAGCGGAAATACAGGGGTTTCCTACAATGAGCAGTTCTTC.

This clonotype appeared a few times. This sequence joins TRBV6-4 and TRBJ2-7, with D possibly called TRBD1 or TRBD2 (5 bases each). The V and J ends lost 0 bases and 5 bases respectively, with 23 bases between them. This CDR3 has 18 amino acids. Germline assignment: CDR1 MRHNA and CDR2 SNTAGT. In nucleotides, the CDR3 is TGTGCCAGCAGTGACTCGGGTGGGTGGGGGACGACTCCGCACGAGCAGTACGTC. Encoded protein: CASSDSGGWGTTPHEQYV.

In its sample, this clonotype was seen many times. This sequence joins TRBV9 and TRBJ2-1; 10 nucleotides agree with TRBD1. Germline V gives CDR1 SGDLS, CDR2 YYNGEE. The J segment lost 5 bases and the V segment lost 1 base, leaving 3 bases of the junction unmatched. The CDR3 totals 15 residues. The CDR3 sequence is CASSVSGQGHNEQFF. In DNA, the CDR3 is TGTGCCAGCAGCGTATCGGGACAGGGGCACAATGAGCAGTTCTTC.

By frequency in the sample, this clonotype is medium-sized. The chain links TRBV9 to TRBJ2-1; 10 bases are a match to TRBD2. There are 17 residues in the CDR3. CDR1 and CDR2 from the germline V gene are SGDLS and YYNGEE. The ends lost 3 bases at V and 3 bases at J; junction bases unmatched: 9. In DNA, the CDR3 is TGTGCCAGCAGCGGGGCTAGCGGGGGCCGCCACTACAATGAGCAGTTCTTC. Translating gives CASSGASGGRHYNEQFF.

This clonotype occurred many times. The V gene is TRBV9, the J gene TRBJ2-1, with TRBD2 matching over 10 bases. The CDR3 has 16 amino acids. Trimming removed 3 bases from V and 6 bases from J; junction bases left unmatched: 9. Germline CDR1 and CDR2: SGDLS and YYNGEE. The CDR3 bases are TGTGCCAGCAGCGCTTCTAGCGGGAGAGCGAGCAATGAGCAGTTCTTC. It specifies CASSASSGRASNEQFF.

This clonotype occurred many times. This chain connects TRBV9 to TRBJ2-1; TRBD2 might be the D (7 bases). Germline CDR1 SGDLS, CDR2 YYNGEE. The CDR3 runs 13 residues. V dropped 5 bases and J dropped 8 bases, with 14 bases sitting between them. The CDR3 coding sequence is TGTGCCAGCAGTGGCTCGGGGGGCGATGAGCAGTTCTTC. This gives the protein CASSGSGGDEQFF.

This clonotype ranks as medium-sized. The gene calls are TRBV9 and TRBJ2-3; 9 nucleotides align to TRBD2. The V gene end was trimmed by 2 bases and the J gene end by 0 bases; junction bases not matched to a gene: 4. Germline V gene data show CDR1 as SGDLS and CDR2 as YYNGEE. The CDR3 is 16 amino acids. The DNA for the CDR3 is TGTGCCAGCAGCGTTTCGCGGGAGGGAAGCACAGATACGCAGTATTTT. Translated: CASSVSREGSTDTQYF.

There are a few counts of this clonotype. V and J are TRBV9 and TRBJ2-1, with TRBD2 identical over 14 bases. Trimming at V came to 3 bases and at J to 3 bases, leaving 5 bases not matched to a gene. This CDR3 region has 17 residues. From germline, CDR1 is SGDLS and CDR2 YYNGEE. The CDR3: CASSAPGLAGVYNEQFF. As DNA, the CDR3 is TGTGCCAGCAGCGCTCCGGGACTAGCGGGAGTCTACAATGAGCAGTTCTTC.

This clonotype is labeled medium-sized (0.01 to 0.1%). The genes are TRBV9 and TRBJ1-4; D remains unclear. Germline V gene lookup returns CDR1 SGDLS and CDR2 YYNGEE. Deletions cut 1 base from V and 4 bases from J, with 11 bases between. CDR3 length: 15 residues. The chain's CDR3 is CASSVSAGFNEKLFF. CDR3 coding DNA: TGTGCCAGCAGCGTATCGGCAGGCTTTAATGAAAAACTGTTTTTT.

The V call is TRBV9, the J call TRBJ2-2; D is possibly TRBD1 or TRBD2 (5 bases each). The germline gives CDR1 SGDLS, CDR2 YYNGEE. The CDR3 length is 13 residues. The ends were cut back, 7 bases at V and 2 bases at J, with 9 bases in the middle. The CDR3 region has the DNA TGTGCCAGCCAACGGGGCAACACCGGGGAGCTGTTTTTT. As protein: CASQRGNTGELFF.

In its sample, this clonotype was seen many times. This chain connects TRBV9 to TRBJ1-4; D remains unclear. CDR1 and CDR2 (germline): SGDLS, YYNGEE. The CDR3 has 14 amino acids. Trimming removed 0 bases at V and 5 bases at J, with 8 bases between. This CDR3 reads CASSVDGSNEKLFF. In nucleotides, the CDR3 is TGTGCCAGCAGCGTAGATGGGTCCAATGAAAAACTGTTTTTT.

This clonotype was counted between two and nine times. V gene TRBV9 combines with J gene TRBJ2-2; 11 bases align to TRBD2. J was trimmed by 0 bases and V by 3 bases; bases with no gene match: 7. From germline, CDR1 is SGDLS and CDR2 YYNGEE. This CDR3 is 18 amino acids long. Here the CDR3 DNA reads TGTGCCAGCAGCGGGGTAGCGGGAGGGCCCTCGAACACCGGGGAGCTGTTTTTT. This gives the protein CASSGVAGGPSNTGELFF. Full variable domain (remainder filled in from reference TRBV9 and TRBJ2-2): DSGVTQTPKHLITATGQRVTLRCSPRSGDLSVYWYQQSLDQGLQFLIQYYNGEERAKGNILERFSAQQFPDLHSELNLSSLELGDSALYFCASSGVAGGPSNTGELFFGEGSRLTVL.

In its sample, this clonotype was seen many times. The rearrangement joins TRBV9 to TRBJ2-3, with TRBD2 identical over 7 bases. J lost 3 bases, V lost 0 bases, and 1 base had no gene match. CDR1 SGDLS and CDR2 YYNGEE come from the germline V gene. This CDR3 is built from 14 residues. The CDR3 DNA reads TGTGCCAGCAGCGTAGTGGGGGGGACAGATACGCAGTATTTT. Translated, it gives CASSVVGGTDTQYF. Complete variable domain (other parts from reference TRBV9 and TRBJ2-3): DSGVTQTPKHLITATGQRVTLRCSPRSGDLSVYWYQQSLDQGLQFLIQYYNGEERAKGNILERFSAQQFPDLHSELNLSSLELGDSALYFCASSVVGGTDTQYFGPGTRLTVL.

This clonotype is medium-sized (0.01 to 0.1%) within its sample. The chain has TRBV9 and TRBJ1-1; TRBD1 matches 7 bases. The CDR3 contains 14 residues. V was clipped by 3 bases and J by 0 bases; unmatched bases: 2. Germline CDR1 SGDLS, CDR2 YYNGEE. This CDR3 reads CASSGTGVNTEAFF. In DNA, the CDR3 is TGTGCCAGCAGCGGAACAGGGGTGAACACTGAAGCTTTCTTT.

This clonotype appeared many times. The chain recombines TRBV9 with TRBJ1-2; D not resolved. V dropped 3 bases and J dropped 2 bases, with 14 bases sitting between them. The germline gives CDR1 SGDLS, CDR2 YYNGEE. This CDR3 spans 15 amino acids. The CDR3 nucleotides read TGTGCCAGCAGCGCCGCCATCGACCCAAACTATGGCTACACCTTC. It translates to CASSAAIDPNYGYTF.

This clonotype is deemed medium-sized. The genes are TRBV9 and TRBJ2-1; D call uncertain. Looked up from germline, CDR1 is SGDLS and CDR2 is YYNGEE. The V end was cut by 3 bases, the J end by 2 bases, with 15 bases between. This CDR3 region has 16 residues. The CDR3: CASSGSSGYTYNEQFF. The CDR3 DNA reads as TGTGCCAGCAGCGGGTCCTCAGGATATACCTACAATGAGCAGTTCTTC.

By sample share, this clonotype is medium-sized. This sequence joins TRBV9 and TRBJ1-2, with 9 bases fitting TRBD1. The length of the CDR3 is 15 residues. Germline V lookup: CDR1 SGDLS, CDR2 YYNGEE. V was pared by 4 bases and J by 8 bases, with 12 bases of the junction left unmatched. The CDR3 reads CASSLRTGDYAGYTF. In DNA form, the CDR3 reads TGTGCCAGCAGCCTTCGGACAGGGGACTATGCGGGCTACACCTTC.

The DNA for the CDR3 is TGTGCCAGCAGCTCCCTGGACAGGCATCCCACAGATACGCAGTATTTT. Protein: CASSSLDRHPTDTQYF. The V gene is TRBV9, the J gene TRBJ2-3; 7 bases map to TRBD1. V lost 4 bases, J lost 2 bases, and 10 bases stayed unmatched. The CDR3 has 16 residues. Germline lookup yields CDR1 SGDLS and CDR2 YYNGEE.

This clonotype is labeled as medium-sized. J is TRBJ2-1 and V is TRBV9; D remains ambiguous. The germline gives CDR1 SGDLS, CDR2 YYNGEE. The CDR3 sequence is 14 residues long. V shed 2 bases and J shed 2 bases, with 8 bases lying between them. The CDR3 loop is CASSVGYPYNEQFF. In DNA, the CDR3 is TGTGCCAGCAGCGTCGGCTACCCCTACAATGAGCAGTTCTTC.

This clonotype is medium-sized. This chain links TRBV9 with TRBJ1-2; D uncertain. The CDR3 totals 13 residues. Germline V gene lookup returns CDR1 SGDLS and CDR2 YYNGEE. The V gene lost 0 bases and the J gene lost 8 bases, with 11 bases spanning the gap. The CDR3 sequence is CASSVVQAWGYTF. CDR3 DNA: TGTGCCAGCAGCGTAGTCCAGGCGTGGGGCTACACCTTC.

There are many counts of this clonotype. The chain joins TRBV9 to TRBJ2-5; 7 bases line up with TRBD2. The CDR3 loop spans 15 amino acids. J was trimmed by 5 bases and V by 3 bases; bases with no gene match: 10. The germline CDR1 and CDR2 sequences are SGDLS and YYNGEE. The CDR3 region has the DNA TGTGCCAGCAGCGGAGACGCGGGAGAAGGGGAGACCCAGTACTTC. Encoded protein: CASSGDAGEGETQYF.

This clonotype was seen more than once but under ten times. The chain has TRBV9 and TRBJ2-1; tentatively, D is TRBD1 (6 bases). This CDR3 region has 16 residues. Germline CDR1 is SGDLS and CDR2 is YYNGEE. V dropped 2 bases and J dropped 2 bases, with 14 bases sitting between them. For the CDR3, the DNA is TGTGCCAGCAGCGTGGAGATACAGGGAGCCTACAATGAGCAGTTCTTC. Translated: CASSVEIQGAYNEQFF.

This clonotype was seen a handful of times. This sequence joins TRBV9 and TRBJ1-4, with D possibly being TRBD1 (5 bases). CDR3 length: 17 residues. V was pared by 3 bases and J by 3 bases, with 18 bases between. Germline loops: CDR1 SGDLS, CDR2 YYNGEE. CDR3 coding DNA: TGTGCCAGCAGCGGTTCGGTCAGGGACCCCGCTAATGAAAAACTGTTTTTT. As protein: CASSGSVRDPANEKLFF.

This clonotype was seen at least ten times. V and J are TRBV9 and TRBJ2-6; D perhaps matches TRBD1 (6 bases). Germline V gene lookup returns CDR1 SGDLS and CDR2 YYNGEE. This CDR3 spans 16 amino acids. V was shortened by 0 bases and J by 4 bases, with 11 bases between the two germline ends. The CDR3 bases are TGTGCCAGCAGCGTAGTAGGGGACACAGGGGCCAACGTCCTGACTTTC. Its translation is CASSVVGDTGANVLTF.

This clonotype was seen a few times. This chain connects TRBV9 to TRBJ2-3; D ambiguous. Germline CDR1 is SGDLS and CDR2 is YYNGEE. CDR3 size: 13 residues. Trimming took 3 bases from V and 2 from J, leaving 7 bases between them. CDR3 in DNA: TGTGCCAGCAGCGCCCCCGTCACAGATACGCAGTATTTT. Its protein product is CASSAPVTDTQYF.

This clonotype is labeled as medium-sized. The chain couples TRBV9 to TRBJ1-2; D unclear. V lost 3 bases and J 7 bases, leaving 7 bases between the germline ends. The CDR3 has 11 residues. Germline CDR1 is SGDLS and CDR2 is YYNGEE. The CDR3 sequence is CASSDAGGYTF. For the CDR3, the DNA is TGTGCCAGCAGCGATGCGGGTGGCTACACCTTC.